The following is a TCR beta chain sequence with its context. Its target is unknown. The data derive from a study of siplizumab effects on memory and regulatory T cells. Overall study results and limits: Naive T cells, seemingly more diverse than memory cells, seemed major alloresponse contributors. Proliferating Tregs taken from siplizumab cultures were not shown to have a confirmed suppressive function. With siplizumab, mappable alloreactive CD4+ clones averaged around 70% Treg-derived, versus 25% to 30% in controls.

The CDR3 has 14 residues. The junction had 4 bases not matched to a gene; V was cut back by 4 bases and J by 6 bases. The germline CDR1 and CDR2 sequences are SGHNT and YYREEE (reference sequence). Around 10^5 TCR templates per sample were assayed. Method: immunoSEQ multiplex PCR; TCRdb's copy keeps in-frame clones and lacks some. Of roughly 75,000 clones in the sample, just over 90% were seen once. The TCR originated in a human donor in good health. The rearrangement links TRBV5-4 to TRBJ2-7; 13 positions match TRBD2. The sequenced material came from CD8+ T cells sorted from blood. For the CDR3, the DNA is TGTGCCAGCAGCACGGGACTAGCGGGGCTCGAGCAGTACTTC. This translates into CASSTGLAGLEQYF.